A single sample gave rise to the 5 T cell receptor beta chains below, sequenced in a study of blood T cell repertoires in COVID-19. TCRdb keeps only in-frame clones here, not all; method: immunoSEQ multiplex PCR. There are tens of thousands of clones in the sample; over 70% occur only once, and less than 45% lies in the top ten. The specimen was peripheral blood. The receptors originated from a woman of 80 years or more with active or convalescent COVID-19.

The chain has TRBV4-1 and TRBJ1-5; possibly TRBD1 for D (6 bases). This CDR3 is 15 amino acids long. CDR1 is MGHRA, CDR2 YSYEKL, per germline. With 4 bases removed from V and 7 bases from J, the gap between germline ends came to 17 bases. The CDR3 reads CASSPLGGLEQPQHF. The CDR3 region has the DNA TGCGCCAGCAGCCCCCTAGGGGGTTTGGAGCAGCCCCAGCATTTT.

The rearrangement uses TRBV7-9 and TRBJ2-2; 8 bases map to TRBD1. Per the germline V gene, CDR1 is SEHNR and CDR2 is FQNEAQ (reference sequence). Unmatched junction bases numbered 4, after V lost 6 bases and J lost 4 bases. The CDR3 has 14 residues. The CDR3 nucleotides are TGTGCCAGCAGGCCAGGGGGCATCACCGGGGAGCTGTTTTTT. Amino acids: CASRPGGITGELFF.

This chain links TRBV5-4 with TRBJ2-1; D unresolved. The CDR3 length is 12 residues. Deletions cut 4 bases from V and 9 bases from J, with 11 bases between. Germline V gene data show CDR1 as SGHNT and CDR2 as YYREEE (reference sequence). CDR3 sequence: CASSTGFGEQFF. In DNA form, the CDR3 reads TGTGCCAGCAGCACGGGTTTCGGTGAGCAGTTCTTC.

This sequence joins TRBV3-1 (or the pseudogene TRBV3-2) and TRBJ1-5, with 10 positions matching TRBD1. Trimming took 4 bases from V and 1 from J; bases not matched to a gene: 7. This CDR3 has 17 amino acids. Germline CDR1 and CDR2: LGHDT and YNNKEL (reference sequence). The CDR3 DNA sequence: TGTGCCAGCAGCCCAAAGGGACAGGGGTTGAGCAATCAGCCCCAGCATTTT. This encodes CASSPKGQGLSNQPQHF.

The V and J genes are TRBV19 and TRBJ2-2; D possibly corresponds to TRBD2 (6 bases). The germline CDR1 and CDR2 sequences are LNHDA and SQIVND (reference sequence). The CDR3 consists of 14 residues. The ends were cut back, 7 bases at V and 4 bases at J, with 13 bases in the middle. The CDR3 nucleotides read TGTGCCAGTATGCGTGGGAGGTTCACCGGGGAGCTGTTTTTT. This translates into CASMRGRFTGELFF.